Listed here are 4 T cell receptor beta chains from one sample, sequenced in a study of shared clonotypes between healthy human individuals. The data were produced by immunoSEQ multiplex PCR, yet TCRdb's version contains in-frame clones alone and is incomplete. Counted here are approximately 720,000 clones, less than 80% occurring once; the ten biggest clones make up approximately 1.8%. The specimen sequenced was memory CD4+ T cells sorted from blood. Sample subset: CD45RA-negative fraction. The source of these receptors is a woman aged 25 to 39 in good health.

V usage is TRBV28 and J usage is TRBJ1-2; D is unclear. V was trimmed by 2 bases and J by 4 bases, leaving 14 bases between them. This CDR3 comprises 15 residues. Germline V gives CDR1 MDHEN, CDR2 SYDVKM. The chain's CDR3 is CASSLGSGGPYGYTF. In DNA, the CDR3 is TGTGCCAGCAGTTTAGGGTCTGGCGGACCCTATGGCTACACCTTC.

This clone has just a few counts. This sequence joins TRBV5-1 and TRBJ2-7; 7 bases fit TRBD1. After removal of 0 bases from V and 9 bases from J, the junction contained 9 bases not matched to a gene. CDR3 length: 14 residues. Germline lookup yields CDR1 SGHRS and CDR2 YFSETQ. The CDR3 is CASSLEGADDGQYF. In DNA form, the CDR3 reads TGCGCCAGCAGCTTGGAGGGGGCGGATGATGGGCAGTACTTC.

The chain combines TRBV27 with TRBJ1-2; D not certain. The V end was cut by 2 bases, the J end by 2 bases, with 6 bases between. This CDR3 is built from 13 residues. Germline V gene sequence: CDR1 MNHEY, CDR2 SMNVEV (reference sequence). The CDR3 loop is CASSLRVNYGYTF. The CDR3 nucleotides read TGTGCCAGCAGTTTAAGGGTCAACTATGGCTACACCTTC.

The table lists this clone with many counts. CDR3 coding DNA: TGTGCCAGCAGAGAGACAGGGGTTGATGAAAAACTGTTTTTT. This gives the protein CASRETGVDEKLFF. V gene TRBV5-6 combines with J gene TRBJ1-4, with 8 nucleotides matching TRBD1. V gave up 5 bases and J gave up 6 bases; unmatched junction bases: 6. The CDR3 is 14 amino acids. The V gene's germline CDR1 is SGHDT and CDR2 YYEEEE.